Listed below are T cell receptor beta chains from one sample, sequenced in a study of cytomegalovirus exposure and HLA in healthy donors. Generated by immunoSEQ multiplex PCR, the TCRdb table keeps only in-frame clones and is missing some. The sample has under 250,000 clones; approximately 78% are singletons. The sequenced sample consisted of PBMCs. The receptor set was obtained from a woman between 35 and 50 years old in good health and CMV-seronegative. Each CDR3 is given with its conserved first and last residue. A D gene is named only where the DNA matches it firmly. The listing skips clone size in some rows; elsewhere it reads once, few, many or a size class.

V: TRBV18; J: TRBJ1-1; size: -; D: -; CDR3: CASSPPSLGGSTEAFF; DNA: TGTGCCAGCTCACCACCCTCCCTCGGCGGGAGCACTGAAGCTTTCTTT
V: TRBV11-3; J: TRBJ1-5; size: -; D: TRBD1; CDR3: CASSPLGDRANQPQHF; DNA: TGTGCCAGCAGCCCCCTAGGGGACAGAGCTAATCAGCCCCAGCATTTT
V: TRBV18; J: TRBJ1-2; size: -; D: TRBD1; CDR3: CASSPGTGSLSYGYTF; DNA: TGTGCCAGCTCACCAGGGACAGGGTCCCTTTCTTATGGCTACACCTTC
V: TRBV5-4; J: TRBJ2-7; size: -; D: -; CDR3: CASSSRVDSYKQYF; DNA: TGTGCCAGCAGCTCTCGGGTTGACTCCTACAAGCAGTACTTC
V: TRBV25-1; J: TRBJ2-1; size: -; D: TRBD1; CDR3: CASRDGDSSYNEQFF; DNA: TGTGCCAGCAGGGACGGGGACAGCTCCTACAATGAGCAGTTCTTC
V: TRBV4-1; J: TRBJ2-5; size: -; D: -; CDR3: CASSQGGGPQYF; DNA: TGCGCCAGCAGCCAAGGGGGAGGCCCCCAGTACTTC
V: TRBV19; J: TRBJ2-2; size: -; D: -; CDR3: CASSSGAVNTGNTGELFF; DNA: TGTGCCAGTAGTAGCGGGGCAGTCAACACTGGTAACACCGGGGAGCTGTTTTTT
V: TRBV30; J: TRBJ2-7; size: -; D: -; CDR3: CAWSTGTYYEQYF; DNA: TGTGCCTGGAGTACCGGGACATACTACGAGCAGTACTTC
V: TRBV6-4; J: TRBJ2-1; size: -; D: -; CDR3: CASSGQDSPEVNEQFF; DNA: TGTGCCAGCAGTGGTCAGGACAGCCCAGAGGTCAATGAGCAGTTCTTC
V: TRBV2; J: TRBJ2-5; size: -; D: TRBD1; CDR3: CASRPLLQGAMGQYF; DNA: TGTGCCAGCAGACCCCTCCTGCAGGGGGCGATGGGGCAGTACTTC
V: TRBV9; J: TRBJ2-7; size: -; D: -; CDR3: CASSVASTTVEQYF; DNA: TGTGCCAGCAGCGTAGCTTCGACTACTGTCGAGCAGTACTTC
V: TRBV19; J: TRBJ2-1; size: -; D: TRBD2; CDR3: CASSIELLSSGRAREQFF; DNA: TGTGCCAGTAGTATAGAACTCCTGAGTAGCGGGAGGGCCCGTGAGCAGTTCTTC
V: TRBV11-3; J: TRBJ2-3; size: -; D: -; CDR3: CASSAAGDTDTQYF; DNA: TGTGCCAGCAGCGCAGCCGGGGACACAGATACGCAGTATTTT
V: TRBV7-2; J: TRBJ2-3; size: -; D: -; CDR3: CASGQRLGAQDTQYF; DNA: TGTGCCAGCGGCCAACGCTTGGGGGCGCAAGATACGCAGTATTTT
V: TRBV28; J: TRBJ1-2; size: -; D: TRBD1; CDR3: CASSSRQGEATF; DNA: TGTGCCAGCAGTTCTCGGCAGGGGGAAGCCACCTTC
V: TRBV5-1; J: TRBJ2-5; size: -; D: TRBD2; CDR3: CASSSQALAGGVETQYF; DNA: TGCGCCAGCAGCTCCCAGGCGCTAGCGGGAGGGGTGGAGACCCAGTACTTC
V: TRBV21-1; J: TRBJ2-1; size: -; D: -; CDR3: CASTTGVNEQFF; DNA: TGTGCCAGTACGACAGGGGTCAATGAGCAGTTCTTC
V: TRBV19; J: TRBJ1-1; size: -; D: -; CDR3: CASSPRARVIETNTEAFF; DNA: TGTGCCAGTAGTCCCCGGGCCAGGGTGATTGAAACGAACACTGAAGCTTTCTTT
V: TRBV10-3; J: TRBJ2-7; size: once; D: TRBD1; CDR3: CAISAGQGYEQYF; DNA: TGTGCCATCAGTGCGGGACAGGGGTACGAGCAGTACTTC
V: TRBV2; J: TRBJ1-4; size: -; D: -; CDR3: CASRAQGSTNEKLFF; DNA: TGTGCCAGCAGGGCTCAGGGCTCAACTAATGAAAAACTGTTTTTT
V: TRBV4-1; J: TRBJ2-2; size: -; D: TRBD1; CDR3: CASSPGQITGELFF; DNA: TGCGCCAGCAGCCCGGGACAGATCACCGGGGAGCTGTTTTTT
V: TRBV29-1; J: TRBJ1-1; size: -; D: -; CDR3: CSVESPVNTEAFF; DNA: TGCAGCGTTGAGAGCCCCGTGAACACTGAAGCTTTCTTT
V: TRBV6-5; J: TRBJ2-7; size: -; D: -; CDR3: CASSTPGYEQYF; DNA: TGTGCCAGCAGCACCCCGGGCTACGAGCAGTACTTC
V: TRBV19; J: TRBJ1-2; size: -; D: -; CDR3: CASSIGLGPIYGYTF; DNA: TGTGCCAGTAGTATTGGGCTTGGTCCCATCTATGGCTACACCTTC
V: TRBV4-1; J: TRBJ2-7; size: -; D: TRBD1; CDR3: CASSYGQGESYEQYF; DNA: TGCGCCAGCAGCTATGGACAGGGGGAATCCTACGAGCAGTACTTC
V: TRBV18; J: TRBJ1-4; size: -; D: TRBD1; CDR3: CASSPTGGKEKLFF; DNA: TGTGCCAGCTCACCGACAGGGGGCAAAGAAAAACTGTTTTTT
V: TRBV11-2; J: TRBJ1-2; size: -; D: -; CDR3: CASSSGFYGYTF; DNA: TGTGCCAGCAGCTCAGGGTTCTATGGCTACACCTTC
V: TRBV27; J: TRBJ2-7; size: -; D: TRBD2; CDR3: CASSLPTSGFYEQYF; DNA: TGTGCCAGCAGTCTTCCGACTAGCGGTTTCTACGAGCAGTACTTC
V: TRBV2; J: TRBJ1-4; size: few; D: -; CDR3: CASSEAHRLEKLFF; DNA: TGTGCCAGCAGTGAAGCGCACAGGTTGGAAAAACTGTTTTTT
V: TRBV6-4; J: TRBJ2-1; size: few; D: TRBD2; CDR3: CASSAGLAGGDEQFF; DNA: TGTGCCAGCAGTGCTGGACTAGCGGGAGGGGATGAGCAGTTCTTC
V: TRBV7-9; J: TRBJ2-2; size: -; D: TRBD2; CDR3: CASRILGVLAGAGTGELFF; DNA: TGTGCCAGCCGCATCCTGGGGGTCCTAGCGGGAGCTGGGACCGGGGAGCTGTTTTTT
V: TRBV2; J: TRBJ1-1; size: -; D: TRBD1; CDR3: CASNQQGRTEAFF; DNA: TGTGCCAGCAACCAACAGGGGCGCACTGAAGCTTTCTTT
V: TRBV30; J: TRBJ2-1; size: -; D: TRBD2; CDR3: CAWSLIAGVDEQFF; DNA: TGTGCCTGGAGTTTGATAGCGGGAGTGGATGAGCAGTTCTTC
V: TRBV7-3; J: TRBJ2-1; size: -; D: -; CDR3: CASSLTGSGNEQFF; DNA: TGTGCCAGCAGCTTAACTGGCAGCGGAAATGAGCAGTTCTTC
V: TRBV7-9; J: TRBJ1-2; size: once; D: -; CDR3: CAGSLPSPGRGGYTF; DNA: TGTGCCGGCAGCTTGCCCTCACCGGGTAGGGGTGGCTACACCTTC
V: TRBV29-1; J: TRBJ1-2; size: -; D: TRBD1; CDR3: CSVLGQGNYGYTF; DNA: TGCAGCGTGTTGGGACAGGGGAACTATGGCTACACCTTC
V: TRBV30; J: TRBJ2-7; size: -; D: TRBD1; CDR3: CAYSTGSYEQYF; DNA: TGTGCATACTCGACAGGGTCCTACGAGCAGTACTTC
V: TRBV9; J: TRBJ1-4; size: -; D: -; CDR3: CASSPVGGRINEKLFF; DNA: TGTGCCAGCAGCCCCGTCGGGGGGCGAATTAACGAAAAACTGTTTTTT
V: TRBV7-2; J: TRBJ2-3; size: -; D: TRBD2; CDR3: CASSPGAGVRTDTQYF; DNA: TGTGCCAGCAGCCCCGGGGCGGGAGTAAGGACAGATACGCAGTATTTT
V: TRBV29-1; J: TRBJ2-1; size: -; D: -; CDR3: CSCTGEAGGNEQFF; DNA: TGCAGCTGTACAGGAGAAGCGGGTGGCAATGAGCAGTTCTTC
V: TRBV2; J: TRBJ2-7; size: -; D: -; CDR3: CASSESVAGHEQYF; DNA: TGTGCCAGCAGTGAAAGTGTCGCGGGGCACGAGCAGTACTTC
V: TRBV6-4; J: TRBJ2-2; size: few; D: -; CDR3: CASSDPNTGELFF; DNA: TGTGCCAGCAGTGACCCAAACACCGGGGAGCTGTTTTTT
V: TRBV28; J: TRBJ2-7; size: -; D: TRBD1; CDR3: CASSRDRGISYEQYF; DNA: TGTGCCAGCAGTCGGGACAGGGGGATCTCCTACGAGCAGTACTTC
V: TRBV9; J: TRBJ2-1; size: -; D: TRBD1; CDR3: CASSLDRGTYNEQFF; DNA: TGTGCCAGCAGCTTAGACAGGGGAACCTACAATGAGCAGTTCTTC
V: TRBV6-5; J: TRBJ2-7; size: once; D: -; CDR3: CASRSPGGRYEQYF; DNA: TGTGCCAGCCGTAGTCCCGGGGGGCGCTACGAGCAGTACTTC
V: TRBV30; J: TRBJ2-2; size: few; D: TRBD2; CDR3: CAWSVLAGGPGELFF; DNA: TGTGCCTGGAGTGTACTAGCGGGAGGGCCCGGGGAGCTGTTTTTT
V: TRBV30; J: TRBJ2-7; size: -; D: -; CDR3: CAGRGSYEQYF; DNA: TGTGCCGGTAGGGGGAGCTACGAGCAGTACTTC
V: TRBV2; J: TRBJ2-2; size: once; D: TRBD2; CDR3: CASGGLAGRGELFF; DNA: TGTGCCAGCGGGGGGCTAGCGGGACGGGGGGAGCTGTTTTTT